The 24 T cell receptor beta chains given below trace back to one sample, sequenced in a study of CD8 T cells in ankylosing spondylitis. TCRdb redid the calling of the 5' RACE reads with MiXCR, one entry per CDR3 protein. This sample has approximately 150,000 distinct CDR3 sequences, with around a tenth found just once. The sequenced sample consisted of blood, either unsorted or a sorted T cell fraction (not recorded which). Source of these receptors: a female donor with ankylosing spondylitis or in good health (not recorded which).

A few counts support this clonotype. The chain joins TRBV7-8 to TRBJ2-5, with 9 bases fitting TRBD1. V was pared by 2 bases and J by 5 bases, with 3 bases of the junction left unmatched. The CDR3 has 14 residues. CDR1 is SGHVS, CDR2 FQNEAQ, per germline. CDR3: CASSLRQGGETQYF. Written as DNA, the CDR3 is TGTGCCAGCAGCTTACGACAGGGGGGTGAGACCCAGTACTTC.

This sequence joins TRBV12-3 or TRBV12-4 and TRBJ2-1; 7 bases map to TRBD2. This CDR3 contains 17 residues. The J segment lost 5 bases and the V segment lost 2 bases, leaving 12 bases of the junction unmatched. The CDR3 nucleotides are TGTGCCAGCAGTTTATCCGGAGGGCTAGCGGATAACAATGAGCAGTTCTTC. Translation gives CASSLSGGLADNNEQFF.

The V call is TRBV3-1, the J call TRBJ2-7, with 10 nucleotides matching TRBD2. This CDR3 has 16 amino acids. CDR1 is LGHDT, CDR2 YNNKEL, per germline (reference sequence). The trim removed 3 bases at V and 4 bases at J, leaving 9 bases unmatched. As DNA, the CDR3 is TGTGCCAGCAGCCAGGAAACCGGGACTAGCGCATACGAGCAGTACTTC. Translating gives CASSQETGTSAYEQYF.

Ten or more counts support this clonotype. This chain connects TRBV15 to TRBJ2-1; TRBD2 matches 7 bases. The germline V gene has CDR1 LNHNV and CDR2 YYDKDF (reference sequence). The CDR3 loop spans 15 amino acids. The junction had 9 bases not matched to a gene; V was cut back by 5 bases and J by 5 bases. The CDR3 DNA reads as TGTGCCACCAGCCGCCTCCGGAGCGGGAACAATGAGCAGTTCTTC. It is translated as CATSRLRSGNNEQFF.

This clonotype was observed many times. V usage is TRBV11-2 and J usage is TRBJ2-5; TRBD2 is a possible D gene (5 bases). With 4 bases removed from V and 2 bases from J, the gap between germline ends came to 14 bases. Germline-derived CDR1 and CDR2 are SGHAT and FQNNGV. The CDR3 consists of 15 residues. CDR3: CASSSPIRDQETQYF. The DNA for the CDR3 is TGTGCCAGCAGCTCCCCGATTCGGGATCAAGAGACCCAGTACTTC.

This clonotype was recorded many times. V usage is TRBV29-1 and J usage is TRBJ2-1; D perhaps matches TRBD2 (6 bases). This CDR3 is 14 amino acids long. CDR1 and CDR2 (germline): SQVTM, ANQGSEA. CDR3 nucleotide sequence: TGCAGTTGTTCCGGGACTCCCTATCGGAATGAGCAGTTCTTC. Residues: CSCSGTPYRNEQFF.

This clonotype showed up just a few times. The V and J genes are TRBV4-2 and TRBJ2-3; D is unresolved. The CDR3 extends over 16 amino acids. The V gene lost 0 bases and the J gene lost 2 bases, with 12 bases spanning the gap. The V gene's germline CDR1 is LGHNA and CDR2 YNFKEQ. CDR3 sequence: CASSQDGDLPTDTQYF. The CDR3 DNA is TGTGCCAGCAGCCAAGATGGGGATCTACCCACAGATACGCAGTATTTT.

This clonotype was detected a few times. The rearrangement uses TRBV14 and TRBJ2-7, with 7 bases matching TRBD2. V gave up 4 bases and J gave up 0 bases; unmatched junction bases: 9. The germline gives CDR1 SGHDN, CDR2 FVKESK. The CDR3 has 16 residues. The CDR3 nucleotides are TGTGCCAGCAGCCTAACCCCCAGCGGGACCTCCTACGAGCAGTACTTC. The encoded protein is CASSLTPSGTSYEQYF.

The table lists this clonotype with a count of one. V usage is TRBV30 and J usage is TRBJ2-7; 7 bases map to TRBD1. J gave up 6 bases and V 5 bases, and 4 bases lay outside the gene matches. CDR1 GTSNPN and CDR2 SVGIG come from the germline V gene (reference sequence). CDR3 size: 11 residues. The CDR3 DNA sequence: TGTGCCTGGGGTACAGGGGTCGAGCAGTACTTC. Its protein product is CAWGTGVEQYF.

This chain connects TRBV6-1 to TRBJ2-1, with D perhaps TRBD2 (6 bases). The ends were cut back, 0 bases at V and 8 bases at J, with 8 bases in the middle. The CDR3 is made up of 13 amino acids. Looked up from germline, CDR1 is MNHNS and CDR2 is SASEGT. CDR3 residues: CASSEAEGDEQFF. In nucleotides, the CDR3 is TGTGCCAGCAGTGAAGCGGAGGGCGATGAGCAGTTCTTC.

V usage is TRBV28 and J usage is TRBJ1-1; D unclear. Germline lookup yields CDR1 MDHEN and CDR2 SYDVKM. The CDR3 has 13 amino acids. V was pared by 3 bases and J by 4 bases, with 9 bases between. The CDR3 is CASSLGWSTEAFF. CDR3 in DNA: TGTGCCAGCAGTTTGGGTTGGAGCACTGAAGCTTTCTTT.

The chain couples TRBV11-2 to TRBJ2-5, with unresolved D. Germline CDR1 reads SGHAT; CDR2 reads FQNNGV. The CDR3 totals 15 residues. The germline V and J ends were trimmed by 3 bases and 3 bases, with 14 bases remaining between them. CDR3 in amino acids: CASSFGLRQKETQYF. The DNA of the CDR3 is TGTGCCAGCAGCTTCGGGTTACGGCAGAAAGAGACCCAGTACTTC.

This clonotype was found many times. The chain couples TRBV12-3 or TRBV12-4 to TRBJ2-1; D may be TRBD1 or TRBD2 (5 bases each). Trimming took off 6 bases at V and 7 bases at J, with 19 bases between the two ends. The CDR3 loop spans 15 amino acids. CDR3 nucleotides: TGTGCCAGCAGCGATCCGGGACGCCCTGCGAATGAGCAGTTCTTC. It specifies CASSDPGRPANEQFF.

As to this clonotype: A read error may explain this, as a much larger clone is one base away. The CDR3 protein is CASSSGRGQPQHF. Here the CDR3 DNA reads TGCGCCAGCAGCTCCGGGAGGGGGCAGCCCCAGCATTTT. The chain is built from TRBV5-1 and TRBJ1-5, with D possibly TRBD1 on 6 matching bases. V shed 3 bases and J shed 7 bases, with 11 bases lying between them. Per the germline V gene, CDR1 is SGHRS and CDR2 is YFSETQ. The CDR3 contains 13 residues. Combining the CDR3 with reference TRBV5-1 and TRBJ1-5 gives the whole variable domain KAGVTQTPRYLIKTRGQQVTLSCSPISGHRSVSWYQQTPGQGLQFLFEYFSETQRNKGNFPGRFSGRQFSNSRSEMNVSTLELGDSALYLCASSSGRGQPQHFGDGTRLSIL.

This chain uses TRBV12-3 or TRBV12-4 with TRBJ2-2; 10 bases align to TRBD1. After removal of 6 bases from V and 1 base from J, the junction contained 17 bases not matched to a gene. CDR3 length: 20 amino acids. CDR3 in DNA: TGTGCCAGCAGGATAGACAGGGGGCGACGTACCGACGAGAACACCGGGGAGCTGTTTTTT. Its protein is CASRIDRGRRTDENTGELFF.

For the CDR3, the DNA is TGTGCCAGCAGCCCTTGGGCGGGGAATGAGCAGTTCTTC. Its protein product is CASSPWAGNEQFF. V and J are TRBV7-7 and TRBJ2-1; TRBD2 is a possible D gene (6 bases). The germline V gene encodes CDR1 SSHAT and CDR2 FNYEAQ (reference sequence). V was shortened by 5 bases and J by 7 bases, with 12 bases between the two germline ends. CDR3 length equals 13 residues. Full variable domain (rest looked up from reference TRBV7-7 and TRBJ2-1): GAGVSQSPRYKVTKRGQDVTLRCDPISSHATLYWYQQALGQGPEFLTYFNYEAQPDKSGLPSDRFSAERPEGSISTLTIQRTEQRDSAMYRCASSPWAGNEQFFGPGTRLTVL.

A note on this clonotype: At one of its ends the junction is not consistent with the germline gene, which may arise from a read error. The chain has TRBV7-2 and TRBJ2-1; the D gene is possibly TRBD2 (5 bases). The CDR3 consists of 14 residues. Germline values: CDR1 SGHTA, CDR2 FQGNSA. The CDR3 nucleotides read TGTGCCGGCAGCTTTGAGGGCTCCTACAATGAGCAGTTCTTC. Residues: CAGSFEGSYNEQFF.

The V gene is TRBV11-2, the J gene TRBJ2-1, with TRBD1 as a possible D gene (7 bases). The V end lost 1 base, the J end lost 2 bases, and 12 bases lay between the germline ends. The V gene's germline CDR1 is SGHAT and CDR2 FQNNGV. The CDR3 loop spans 16 amino acids. Here the CDR3 DNA reads TGTGCCAGCAGCTTAGTTCGGGGGACAGCCTACAATGAGCAGTTCTTC. Translating it yields CASSLVRGTAYNEQFF.

The V gene is TRBV5-6, the J gene TRBJ2-1; 11 bases fit TRBD1. Germline CDR1 reads SGHDT; CDR2 reads YYEEEE. V was clipped by 4 bases and J by 4 bases; unmatched bases: 7. This CDR3 comprises 16 residues. CDR3 bases: TGTGCCAGCAGCGACTGGACAGGGGGCTGGTACAATGAGCAGTTCTTC. The encoded protein is CASSDWTGGWYNEQFF.

This clonotype was seen a handful of times. The chain recombines TRBV12-3 or TRBV12-4 with TRBJ1-1; TRBD1 might be the D (6 bases). CDR3 length: 15 residues. V lost 6 bases to trimming and J lost 7 bases, with 21 bases between them. CDR3 residues: CASSLAGSSRGEAFF. The CDR3, as DNA: TGTGCCAGCAGCCTCGCCGGGAGTTCCAGGGGTGAAGCTTTCTTT.

This clonotype was counted ten times or more. The CDR3 bases are TGTGCCAGCAAGGGGGGGGCCAACTCCTACAATGAGCAGTTCTTC. It codes for CASKGGANSYNEQFF. The chain carries TRBV12-3 or TRBV12-4 and TRBJ2-1; weak D call: TRBD2 (7 bases). The CDR3 loop spans 15 amino acids. The ends were cut back, 7 bases at V and 0 bases at J, with 13 bases in the middle.

This clonotype has just a few counts. V is TRBV7-9 and J is TRBJ2-5, with 7 bases fitting TRBD1. Per the germline V gene, CDR1 is SEHNR and CDR2 is FQNEAQ (reference sequence). V trimming: 5 bases; J trimming: 5 bases; junction bases outside the gene matches: 8. The CDR3 sequence is 14 residues long. The CDR3 nucleotides are TGTGCCAGCAGCCCAGAACAGGGGATGGAGACCCAGTACTTC. This sequence encodes CASSPEQGMETQYF.

This clonotype has only a few counts. The chain links TRBV5-1 to TRBJ2-5, with a weak D call TRBD1 (6 bases). CDR1 and CDR2 from the germline V gene are SGHRS and YFSETQ. This CDR3 is 16 amino acids long. V was cut by 3 bases and J by 2 bases, with 17 bases left in between. The DNA of the CDR3 is TGCGCCAGCAGCTGGGGGCATGGGGATCGGCAAGAGACCCAGTACTTC. This translates into CASSWGHGDRQETQYF.

This chain uses TRBV29-1 with TRBJ1-2; 9 bases line up with TRBD1. Germline V lookup: CDR1 SQVTM, CDR2 ANQGSEA. The CDR3 runs to 14 residues. V dropped 1 base and J dropped 6; count of bases not matched to a gene: 6. CDR3 in amino acids: CSVEGRTGADGYTF. The CDR3 region has the DNA TGCAGCGTTGAAGGGCGGACAGGGGCGGATGGCTACACCTTC.